This T cell receptor beta chain originates from a study of early T cells in non-severe SARS-CoV-2 infection. Study-level background: The chains were unpaired, and the sequenced material was bulk RNA from unsorted whole blood.

The sample holds many counts of this clonotype. The antigen is not known. Study results and limitations: There was a bias toward anti-spike CD8 responses in VDJdb matching, which missed private and CD4 specificities.

TCRdb reanalysed the 5' RACE reads using MiXCR and keeps one entry per CDR3 protein. The sample lists 30,000 to 45,000 distinct CDR3 sequences, under 6.5% occurring once. The source material was whole blood. This receptor was obtained from an adult who was a healthcare worker with PCR-confirmed SARS-CoV-2 infection or an uninfected control (not recorded which).

The CDR3 region is CASSLDQYEQYF. The DNA of the CDR3 is TGCGCCAGCAGCCTGGATCAATACGAGCAGTACTTC. The rearrangement links TRBV5-1 to TRBJ2-7; no clear D gene. The V gene's germline CDR1 is SGHRS and CDR2 YFSETQ. This CDR3 comprises 12 residues. The V gene lost 4 bases and the J gene lost 4 bases, with 9 bases spanning the gap.